The clone carrying this T cell receptor beta chain appeared a single time. As yet, its antigen is unknown. Investigators profiled TCR beta VDJ and CDR3 from genomic DNA template. TCRdb passed the reads through MiXCR, listing each CDR3 protein once. The sample holds roughly 130,000 distinct CDR3 sequences; more than 40% are singletons and the top ten take about 2.3%. This sample was included in a study of CD8+CD57+ T cells in acquired aplastic anemia. With V trimmed by 2 bases and J by 3 bases, 12 bases remained unmatched. The germline V gene has CDR1 DFQATT and CDR2 SNEGSKA (reference sequence). CDR3 length equals 16 residues. Broader study findings: Overlapping CD8+ CDR3 repertoires of patients and controls contained 25 to 35 shared sequences.

The source material was sorted CD4+, CD8+, or CD8+CD57+ T cells (not recorded which) from PBMCs. The receptor's source is a human donor in good health, serving as a control. V and J are TRBV20-1 and TRBJ2-7; the match to TRBD2 covers 8 bases. The CDR3: CSARPRKLAAVYEQYF. DNA for the CDR3: TGCAGTGCTAGACCCCGAAAACTAGCGGCGGTCTACGAGCAGTACTTC.